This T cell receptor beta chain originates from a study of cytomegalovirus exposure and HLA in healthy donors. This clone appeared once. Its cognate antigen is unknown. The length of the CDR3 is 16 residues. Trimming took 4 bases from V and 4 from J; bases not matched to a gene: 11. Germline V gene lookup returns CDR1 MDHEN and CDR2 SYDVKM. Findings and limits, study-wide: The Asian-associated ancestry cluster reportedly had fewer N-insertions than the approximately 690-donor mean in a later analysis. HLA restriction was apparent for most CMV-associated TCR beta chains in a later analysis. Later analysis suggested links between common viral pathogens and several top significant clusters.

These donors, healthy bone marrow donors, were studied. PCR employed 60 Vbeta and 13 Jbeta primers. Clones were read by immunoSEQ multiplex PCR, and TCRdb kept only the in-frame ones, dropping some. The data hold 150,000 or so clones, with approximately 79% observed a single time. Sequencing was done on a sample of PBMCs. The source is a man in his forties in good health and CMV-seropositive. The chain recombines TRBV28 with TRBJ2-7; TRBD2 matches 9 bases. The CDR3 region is CASSSPGIAGAYEQYF. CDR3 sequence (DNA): TGTGCCAGCAGTTCCCCAGGGATAGCGGGAGCTTACGAGCAGTACTTC.